A single sample is the source of the 13 T cell receptor beta chains below, sequenced in a study of blood T cell repertoires in COVID-19. Produced via immunoSEQ multiplex PCR; TCRdb's table is partial and in-frame only. The table has roughly 110,000 clones, 75% to 85% seen once. Sequencing input: peripheral blood. The receptors originated from a human donor in a cohort sampled during active COVID-19.

This chain joins TRBV19 and TRBJ2-3; D remains ambiguous. The CDR3 length is 11 residues. V lost 6 bases to trimming and J lost 2 bases, with 3 bases between them. The V gene's germline CDR1 is LNHDA and CDR2 SQIVND (reference sequence). CDR3 DNA sequence: TGTGCCAGTAGCCTCACAGATACGCAGTATTTT. Protein product: CASSLTDTQYF.

CDR3 coding DNA: TGTGCCAGCAGCCCGCCGACAGGGAACTATGGCTACACCTTC. This sequence encodes CASSPPTGNYGYTF. This chain joins TRBV6-6 and TRBJ1-2, with 7 bases lining up with TRBD1. Germline CDR1 and CDR2: MNHNY and SVGAGI (reference sequence). The CDR3 extends over 14 amino acids. J gave up 2 bases and V 6 bases, and 6 bases lay outside the gene matches.

The chain is built from TRBV12-1 and TRBJ2-7; TRBD2, as called in the table, went unchecked against the DNA. TRBV12-1 is a pseudogene. The length of the CDR3 is 16 residues. CDR3: CASSLCPARNSYEQYF. The CDR3 DNA sequence: TGTGCCAGCAGCTTGTGCCCGGCTAGGAATTCCTACGAGCAGTACTTC.

J is TRBJ1-2 and V is TRBV19; D unresolved. The V end lost 7 bases, the J end lost 1 base, and 10 bases lay between the germline ends. CDR1 LNHDA and CDR2 SQIVND come from the germline V gene (reference sequence). There are 13 residues in the CDR3. Written as DNA, the CDR3 is TGTGCCAGTAATACAGACCTTAACTATGGCTACACCTTC. Amino acids: CASNTDLNYGYTF.

The chain employs TRBV18 and TRBJ2-5; a possible D gene is TRBD1 (5 bases). The CDR3 runs to 13 residues. Looked up from germline, CDR1 is KGHSH and CDR2 is LQKENI. V gave up 6 bases and J gave up 3 bases, with 11 bases separating them. The CDR3 loop reads CASSQGTKETQYF. In DNA, the CDR3 is TGTGCCAGCTCCCAGGGAACCAAAGAGACCCAGTACTTC.

The V gene is TRBV12-5, the J gene TRBJ1-5, with D hard to call. The CDR3 totals 19 residues. Trimming took off 0 bases at V and 2 bases at J, with 20 bases between the two ends. CDR1 and CDR2 (germline): LGHNT, FRNRAP. The CDR3 reads CASGLVQLKNGVRNQPQHF. The CDR3 DNA reads TGTGCTAGTGGTTTGGTACAGCTCAAAAACGGGGTCCGCAATCAGCCCCAGCATTTT.

The chain is built from TRBV27 and TRBJ2-7, with 11 nucleotides matching TRBD2. There are 17 residues in the CDR3. Per germline, CDR1 MNHEY and CDR2 SMNVEV (reference sequence). V lost 5 bases, J lost 2 bases, and 11 bases stayed unmatched. CDR3 nucleotides: TGTGCCAGCAGTCCCAAAATAGGTAGCGGGAGGGCCTACGAGCAGTACTTC. Its translation is CASSPKIGSGRAYEQYF.

The chain couples TRBV11-3 to TRBJ1-1, with D perhaps matching TRBD1 (5 bases). The CDR3 sequence is 15 residues long. From germline, CDR1 is SGHNT and CDR2 YENEEA. The V gene lost 3 bases and the J gene lost 4 bases, with 15 bases spanning the gap. CDR3: CASSFGRGRGTEAFF. CDR3 nucleotides: TGTGCCAGCAGCTTTGGTAGGGGTAGGGGCACTGAAGCTTTCTTT. The whole variable domain, remainder taken from reference TRBV11-3 and TRBJ1-1, is EAGVVQSPRYKIIEKKQPVAFWCNPISGHNTLYWYLQNLGQGPELLIRYENEEAVDDSQLPKDRFSAERLKGVDSTLKIQPAELGDSAVYLCASSFGRGRGTEAFFGQGTRLTVV.

This clone was counted only a few times. This chain links TRBV15 with TRBJ2-7, with 8 nucleotides matching TRBD2. The junction had 6 bases not matched to a gene; V was cut back by 6 bases and J by 2 bases. The CDR3 extends over 14 amino acids. The germline V gene encodes CDR1 LNHNV and CDR2 YYDKDF (reference sequence). CDR3 sequence: CATRQRESAYEQYF. The CDR3 nucleotides read TGTGCCACCAGACAGCGGGAGAGTGCCTACGAGCAGTACTTC.

The chain is built from TRBV7-2 and TRBJ1-2; no clear D gene. Trimming took off 1 base at V and 5 bases at J, with 11 bases between the two ends. Germline assignment: CDR1 SGHTA and CDR2 FQGNSA. CDR3 length: 14 amino acids. The CDR3 reads CASSLVGLLYGYTF. The CDR3 DNA reads as TGTGCCAGCAGCTTAGTAGGACTCCTTTATGGCTACACCTTC.

This clone showed up just once. V gene TRBV6-2 or TRBV6-3 combines with J gene TRBJ2-7; possibly TRBD2 for D (9 bases). Germline V CDR1 and CDR2: MNHEY, SVGEGT. There are 17 residues in the CDR3. Trimming stripped 2 bases from V and 3 bases from J, with 20 bases between. CDR3 sequence reads: CASSYVRGREGLYEQYF. CDR3 DNA: TGTGCCAGCAGTTACGTCAGGGGGCGGGAGGGCCTCTACGAGCAGTACTTC.

The chain combines TRBV5-4 with TRBJ1-1; possibly TRBD1 for D (6 bases). The length of the CDR3 is 16 residues. Germline V gene data show CDR1 as SGHNT and CDR2 as YYREEE (reference sequence). The germline V and J ends were trimmed by 0 bases and 3 bases, with 15 bases remaining between them. The CDR3 reads CASSLDSAGVDTEAFF. Written as DNA, the CDR3 is TGTGCCAGCAGCTTGGATTCCGCAGGGGTGGACACTGAAGCTTTCTTT.

This clone was counted a few times. The chain combines TRBV5-5 with TRBJ2-7; D not resolved. V lost 0 bases and J 5 bases, leaving 6 bases between the germline ends. Germline CDR1 and CDR2: SGHKS and YYEKEE (reference sequence). This CDR3 region has 12 residues. Here the CDR3 DNA reads TGTGCCAGCAGCTTGGACTCGCACGAGCAGTACTTC. Translated, it gives CASSLDSHEQYF.